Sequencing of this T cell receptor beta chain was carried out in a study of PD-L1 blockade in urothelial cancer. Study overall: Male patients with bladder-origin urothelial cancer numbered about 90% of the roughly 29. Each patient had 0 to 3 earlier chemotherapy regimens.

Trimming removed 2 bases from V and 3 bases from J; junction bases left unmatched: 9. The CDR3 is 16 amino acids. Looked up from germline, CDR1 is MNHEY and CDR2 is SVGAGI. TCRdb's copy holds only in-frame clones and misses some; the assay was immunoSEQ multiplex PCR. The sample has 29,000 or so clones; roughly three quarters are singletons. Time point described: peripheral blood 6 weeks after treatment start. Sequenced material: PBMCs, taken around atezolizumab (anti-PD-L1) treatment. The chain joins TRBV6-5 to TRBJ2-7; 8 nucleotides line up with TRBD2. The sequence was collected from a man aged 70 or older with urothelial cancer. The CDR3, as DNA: TGTGCCAGCAGTTACGGTATAGGAGGGACTAGCTACGAGCAGTACTTC. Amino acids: CASSYGIGGTSYEQYF.